The text below deals with one T cell receptor beta chain. Its cognate antigen is unknown. The germline CDR1 and CDR2 sequences are SGHRS and YFSETQ. CDR3 length: 17 residues. The germline V and J ends were trimmed by 0 bases and 1 base, with 14 bases remaining between them. Using immunoSEQ multiplex PCR, the repertoire was profiled, and TCRdb retains in-frame clones only, with some absent. The sample contains about 46,000 clones, about 74% of which appear only once. The data were obtained in a study of OX40 agonist ivuxolimab in advanced cancers. Notes on the study in general: No antigen was identified for the clonally expanded peripheral T cells. CD4+ and CD8+ T cells in blood underwent clonal expansion by week 6 at 0.1 to 3.0 mg/kg. Patients with a partial response at 0.1-3.0 mg/kg had among the lowest clonal expansion. The study found that CD8+ T cells averaged more expanded clones than CD4+.

The chain has TRBV5-1 and TRBJ1-3; D gene uncertain. The input for sequencing was CD4+ or CD8+ T cells sorted from blood, taken in a trial of the OX40 agonist ivuxolimab. This sequence was found in an adult with an advanced solid tumor such as melanoma, head and neck, liver or kidney cancer. The CDR3 DNA sequence: TGCGCCAGCAGCTTGGCCGGTGGCGCTACTTCTGGAAACACCATATATTTT. Translated: CASSLAGGATSGNTIYF.